This record concerns one T cell receptor beta chain sequence. Antigen: not known. This entry belongs to a study of synovial regulatory T cells in juvenile arthritis. Study outcomes and limitations: TCR diversity was lower in inflammation-associated blood Treg cells than in other blood Treg cells.

CDR3 size: 14 residues. No DNA appears here. Germline assignment: CDR1 KGHSH and CDR2 LQKENI. Using immunoSEQ multiplex PCR, the repertoire was profiled, and TCRdb retains in-frame clones only, with some absent. This repertoire includes about 920 clones. The TCR originated in a donor between 2 and 29 years old with juvenile idiopathic arthritis. Sequenced input: Treg cells from blood. Subset of the sample: HLA-DR+ inflammation-associated blood Treg cells. V usage is TRBV18 and J usage is TRBJ2-5. The CDR3 loop reads CASSLGPVGREQYF.